This TCR beta chain was sequenced for a study of OX40 agonist ivuxolimab in advanced cancers. Study-wide context: The patients got ivuxolimab, which is an agonistic anti-OX40 (CD134) antibody. Dose-escalation subjects each had hepatocellular carcinoma, melanoma, renal cell or head and neck cancer.

Sequencing used immunoSEQ multiplex PCR; TCRdb keeps in-frame clones, though not all of them. The table shows approximately 89,000 clones, with 88% occurring only once. V lost 4 bases and J 3 bases, leaving 15 bases between the germline ends. Germline V gene sequence: CDR1 GTSNPN, CDR2 SVGIG (reference sequence). This CDR3 is built from 14 residues. This sequence originates from an adult with an advanced solid tumor such as melanoma, head and neck, liver or kidney cancer. The chain employs TRBV30 and TRBJ1-1; D may be TRBD1 (6 bases). Specimen: CD4+ or CD8+ T cells sorted from blood, collected in a trial of the OX40 agonist ivuxolimab. In nucleotides, the CDR3 is TGTGCCTGGACCCACAGGGCCGGTGACACTGAAGCTTTCTTT. Amino acid sequence: CAWTHRAGDTEAFF.